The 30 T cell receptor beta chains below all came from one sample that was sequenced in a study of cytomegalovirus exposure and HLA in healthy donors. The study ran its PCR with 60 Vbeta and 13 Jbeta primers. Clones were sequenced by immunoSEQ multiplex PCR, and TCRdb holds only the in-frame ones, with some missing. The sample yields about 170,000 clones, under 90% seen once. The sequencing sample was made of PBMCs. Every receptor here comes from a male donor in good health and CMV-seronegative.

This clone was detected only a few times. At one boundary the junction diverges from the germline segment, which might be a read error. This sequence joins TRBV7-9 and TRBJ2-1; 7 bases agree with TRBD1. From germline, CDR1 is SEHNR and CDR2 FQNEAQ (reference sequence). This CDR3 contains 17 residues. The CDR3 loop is CSSSKRWRTGLYNEQFF. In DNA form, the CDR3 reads TGTTCCAGCAGCAAACGCTGGCGGACAGGACTCTACAATGAGCAGTTCTTC.

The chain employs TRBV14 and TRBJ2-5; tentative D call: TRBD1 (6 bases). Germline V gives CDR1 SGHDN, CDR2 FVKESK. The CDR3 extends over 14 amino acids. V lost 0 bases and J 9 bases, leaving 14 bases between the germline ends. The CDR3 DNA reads TGTGCCAGCAGCCAAGATATTTTGGGGGCGGCCCAGTACTTC. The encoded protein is CASSQDILGAAQYF.

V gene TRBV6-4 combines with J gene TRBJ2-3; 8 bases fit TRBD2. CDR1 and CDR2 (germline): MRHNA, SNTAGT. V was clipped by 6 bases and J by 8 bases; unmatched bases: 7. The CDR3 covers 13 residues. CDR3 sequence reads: CASSQPGGGTQYF. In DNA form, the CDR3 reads TGTGCCAGCAGCCAGCCGGGGGGGGGTACGCAGTATTTT.

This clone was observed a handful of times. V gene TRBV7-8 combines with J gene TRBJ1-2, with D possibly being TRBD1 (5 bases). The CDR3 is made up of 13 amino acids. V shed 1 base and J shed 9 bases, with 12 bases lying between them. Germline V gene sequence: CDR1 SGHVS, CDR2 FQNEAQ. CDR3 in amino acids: CASSLGQGGSYTF. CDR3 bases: TGTGCCAGCAGCTTAGGTCAGGGAGGCAGCTACACCTTC.

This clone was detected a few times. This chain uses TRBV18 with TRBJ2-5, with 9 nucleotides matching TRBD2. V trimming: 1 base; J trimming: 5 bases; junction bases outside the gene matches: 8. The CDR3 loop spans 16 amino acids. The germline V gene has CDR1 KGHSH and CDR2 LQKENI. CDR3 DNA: TGTGCCAGCTCACCACGAGACCTAGCGGGGTTCGAGACCCAGTACTTC. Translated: CASSPRDLAGFETQYF.

The CDR3 spells CAIRDIDYEQYF. The DNA of the CDR3 is TGTGCCATTCGGGACATTGACTACGAGCAGTACTTC. This chain connects TRBV10-3 to TRBJ2-7, with a weak D call TRBD1 (6 bases). The germline CDR1 and CDR2 sequences are ENHRY and SYGVKD. Trimming took off 9 bases at V and 3 bases at J, with 12 bases between the two ends. CDR3 length equals 12 residues.

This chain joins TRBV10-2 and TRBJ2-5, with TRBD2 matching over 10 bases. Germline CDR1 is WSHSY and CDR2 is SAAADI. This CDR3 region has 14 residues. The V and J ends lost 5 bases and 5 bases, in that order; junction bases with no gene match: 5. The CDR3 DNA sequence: TGCGCCAGCAGTCAGCGGGGGGGGATTGAGACCCAGTACTTC. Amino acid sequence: CASSQRGGIETQYF.

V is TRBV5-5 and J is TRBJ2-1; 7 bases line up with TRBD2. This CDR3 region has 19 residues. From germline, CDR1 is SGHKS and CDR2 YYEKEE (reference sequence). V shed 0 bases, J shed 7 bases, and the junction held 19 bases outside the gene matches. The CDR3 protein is CASSLGASGGQGYRNEQFF. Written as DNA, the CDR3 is TGTGCCAGCAGCTTGGGGGCCTCGGGAGGCCAGGGATATCGGAATGAGCAGTTCTTC. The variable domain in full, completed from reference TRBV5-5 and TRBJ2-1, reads DAGVTQSPTHLIKTRGQQVTLRCSPISGHKSVSWYQQVLGQGPQFIFQYYEKEERGRGNFPDRFSARQFPNYSSELNVNALLLGDSALYLCASSLGASGGQGYRNEQFFGPGTRLTVL.

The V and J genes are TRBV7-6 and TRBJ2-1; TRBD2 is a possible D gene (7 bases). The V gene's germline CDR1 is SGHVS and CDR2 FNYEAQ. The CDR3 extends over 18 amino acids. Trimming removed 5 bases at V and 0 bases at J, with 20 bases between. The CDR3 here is CASSKDEGGGSSYNEQFF. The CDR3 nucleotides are TGTGCCAGCAGCAAAGATGAAGGGGGGGGGAGCTCCTACAATGAGCAGTTCTTC.

The CDR3 DNA follows: TGTGCCAGCAGCCTACTAGCGGACAGCTACGAGCAGTACTTC. It specifies CASSLLADSYEQYF. The rearrangement uses TRBV6-5 and TRBJ2-7; 8 bases map to TRBD2. Germline values: CDR1 MNHEY, CDR2 SVGAGI. V lost 6 bases to trimming and J lost 3 bases; unmatched junction nucleotides: 7. The CDR3 covers 14 residues.

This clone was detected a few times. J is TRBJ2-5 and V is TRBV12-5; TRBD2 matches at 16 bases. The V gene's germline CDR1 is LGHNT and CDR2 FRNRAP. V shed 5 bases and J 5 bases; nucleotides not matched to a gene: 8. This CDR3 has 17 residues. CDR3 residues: CASGVGLAGGLGETQYF. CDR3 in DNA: TGTGCTAGTGGTGTGGGACTAGCGGGAGGGTTGGGGGAGACCCAGTACTTC.

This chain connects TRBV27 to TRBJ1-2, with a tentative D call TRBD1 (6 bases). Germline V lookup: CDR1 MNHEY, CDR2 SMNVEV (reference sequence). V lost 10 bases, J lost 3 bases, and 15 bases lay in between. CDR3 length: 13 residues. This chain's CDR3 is CATRQDTYYGYTF. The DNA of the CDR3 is TGTGCCACTAGACAGGACACCTACTATGGCTACACCTTC.

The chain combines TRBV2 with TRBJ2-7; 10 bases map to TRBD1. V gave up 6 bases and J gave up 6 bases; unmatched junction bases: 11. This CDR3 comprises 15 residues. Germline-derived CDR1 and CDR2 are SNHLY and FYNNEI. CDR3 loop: CASSPAWDRGSEQYF. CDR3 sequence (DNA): TGTGCCAGCAGCCCAGCGTGGGACAGGGGTTCCGAGCAGTACTTC.

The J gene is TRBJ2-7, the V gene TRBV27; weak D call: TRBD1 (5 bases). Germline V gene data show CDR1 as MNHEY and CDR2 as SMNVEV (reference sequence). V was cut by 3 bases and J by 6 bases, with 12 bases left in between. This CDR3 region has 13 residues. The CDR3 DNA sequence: TGTGCCAGCAGTTTGGTAGGGGCCGTCGAGCAGTACTTC. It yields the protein CASSLVGAVEQYF.

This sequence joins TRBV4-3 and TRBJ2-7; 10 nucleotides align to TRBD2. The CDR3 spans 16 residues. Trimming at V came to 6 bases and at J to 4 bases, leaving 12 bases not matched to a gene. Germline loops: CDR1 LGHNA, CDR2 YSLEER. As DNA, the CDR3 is TGCGCCAGCAGATATGCCTGGACTAGCGGAGAATACGAGCAGTACTTC. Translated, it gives CASRYAWTSGEYEQYF.

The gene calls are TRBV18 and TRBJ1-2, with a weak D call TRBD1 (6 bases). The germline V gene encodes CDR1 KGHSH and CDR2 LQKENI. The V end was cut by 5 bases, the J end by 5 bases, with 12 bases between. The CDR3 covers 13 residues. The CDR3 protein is CASSSVDRYGYTF. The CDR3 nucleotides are TGTGCCAGCTCATCAGTGGACAGATATGGCTACACCTTC.

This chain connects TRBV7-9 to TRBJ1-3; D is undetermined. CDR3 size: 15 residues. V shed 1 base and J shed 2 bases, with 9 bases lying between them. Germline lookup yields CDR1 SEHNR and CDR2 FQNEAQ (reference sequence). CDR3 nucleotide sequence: TGTGCCAGCAGCTTAGTCGGAGGGACTGGAAACACCATATATTTT. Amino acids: CASSLVGGTGNTIYF.

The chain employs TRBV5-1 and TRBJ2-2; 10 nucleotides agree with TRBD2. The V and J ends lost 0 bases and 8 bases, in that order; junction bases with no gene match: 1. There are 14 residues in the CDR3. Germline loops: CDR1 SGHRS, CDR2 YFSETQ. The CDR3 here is CASSLELAGGELFF. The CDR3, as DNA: TGCGCCAGCAGCTTGGAACTAGCGGGGGGGGAGCTGTTTTTT.

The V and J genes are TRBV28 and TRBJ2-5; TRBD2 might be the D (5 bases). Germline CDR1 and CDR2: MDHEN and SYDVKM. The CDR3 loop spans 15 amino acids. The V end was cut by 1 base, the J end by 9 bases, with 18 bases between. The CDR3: CASSLSGTAGTAQYF. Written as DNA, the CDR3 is TGTGCCAGCAGTTTATCGGGCACCGCGGGTACGGCCCAGTACTTC.

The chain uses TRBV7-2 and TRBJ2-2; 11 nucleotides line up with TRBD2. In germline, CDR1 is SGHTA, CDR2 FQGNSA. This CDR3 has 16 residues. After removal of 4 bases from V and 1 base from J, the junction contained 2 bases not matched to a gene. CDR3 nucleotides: TGTGCCAGCAGCTCGACTAGCGGGGTGAACACCGGGGAGCTGTTTTTT. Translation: CASSSTSGVNTGELFF.

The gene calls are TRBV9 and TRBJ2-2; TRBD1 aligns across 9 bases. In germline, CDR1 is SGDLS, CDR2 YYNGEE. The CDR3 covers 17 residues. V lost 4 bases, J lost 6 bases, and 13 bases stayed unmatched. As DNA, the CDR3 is TGTGCCAGCAGCACATTACAGGGGGCCCGTTGGGCCGGGGAGCTGTTTTTT. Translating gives CASSTLQGARWAGELFF.

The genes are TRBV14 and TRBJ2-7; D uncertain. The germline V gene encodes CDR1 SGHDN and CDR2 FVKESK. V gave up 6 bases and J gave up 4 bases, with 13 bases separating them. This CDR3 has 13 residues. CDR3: CASRDSGSYEQYF. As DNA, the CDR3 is TGTGCCAGCAGGGATTCCGGGTCTTACGAGCAGTACTTC.

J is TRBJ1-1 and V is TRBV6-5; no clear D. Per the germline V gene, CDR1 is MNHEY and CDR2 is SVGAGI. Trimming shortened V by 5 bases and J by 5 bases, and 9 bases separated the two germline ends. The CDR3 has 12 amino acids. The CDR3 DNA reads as TGTGCCAGCAGTGAAGCCCCTACTGAAGCTTTCTTT. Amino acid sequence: CASSEAPTEAFF.

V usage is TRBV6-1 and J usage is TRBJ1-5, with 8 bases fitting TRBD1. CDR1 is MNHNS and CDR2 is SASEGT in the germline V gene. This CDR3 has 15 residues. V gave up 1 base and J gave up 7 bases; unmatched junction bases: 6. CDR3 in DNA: TGTGCCAGCAGTGAAGGGTCAGGGGGCAGGCAGCCCCAGCATTTT. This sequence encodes CASSEGSGGRQPQHF.

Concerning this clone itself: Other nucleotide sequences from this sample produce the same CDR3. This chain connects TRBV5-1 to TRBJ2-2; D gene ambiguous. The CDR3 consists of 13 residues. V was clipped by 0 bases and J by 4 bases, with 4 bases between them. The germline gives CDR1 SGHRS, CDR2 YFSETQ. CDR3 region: CASSLALTGELFF. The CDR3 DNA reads TGCGCCAGCAGCTTGGCCCTCACCGGGGAGCTGTTTTTT.

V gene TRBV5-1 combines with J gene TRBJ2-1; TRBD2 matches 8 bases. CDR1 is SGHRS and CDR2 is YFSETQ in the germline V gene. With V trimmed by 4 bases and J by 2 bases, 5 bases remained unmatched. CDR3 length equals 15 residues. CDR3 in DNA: TGCGCCAGCAGCGCGACGGGACTAGCCTACAATGAGCAGTTCTTC. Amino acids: CASSATGLAYNEQFF.

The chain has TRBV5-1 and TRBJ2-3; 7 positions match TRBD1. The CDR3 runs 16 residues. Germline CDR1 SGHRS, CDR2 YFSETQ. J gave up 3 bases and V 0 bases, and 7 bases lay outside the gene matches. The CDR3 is CASSLGVQGKTDTQYF. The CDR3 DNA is TGCGCCAGCAGCTTGGGGGTACAGGGGAAGACAGATACGCAGTATTTT.

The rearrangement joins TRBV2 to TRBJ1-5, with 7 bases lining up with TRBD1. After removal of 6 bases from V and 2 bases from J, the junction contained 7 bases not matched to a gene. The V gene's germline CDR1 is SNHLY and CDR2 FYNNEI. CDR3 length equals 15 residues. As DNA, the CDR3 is TGTGCCAGCAGCCGACCTACAGGGGGCAATCAGCCCCAGCATTTT. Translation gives CASSRPTGGNQPQHF.

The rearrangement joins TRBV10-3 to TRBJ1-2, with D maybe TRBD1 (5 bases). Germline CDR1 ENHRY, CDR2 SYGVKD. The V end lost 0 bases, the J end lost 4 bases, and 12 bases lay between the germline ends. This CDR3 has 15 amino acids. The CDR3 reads CAISESSGGVYGYTF. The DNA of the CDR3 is TGTGCCATCAGTGAGTCCTCGGGGGGGGTCTATGGCTACACCTTC.

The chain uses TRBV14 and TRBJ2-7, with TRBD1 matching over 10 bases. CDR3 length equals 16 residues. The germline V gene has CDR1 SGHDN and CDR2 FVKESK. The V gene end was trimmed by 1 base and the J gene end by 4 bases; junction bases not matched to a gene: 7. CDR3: CASSQVSGTGVYEQYF. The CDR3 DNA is TGTGCCAGCAGCCAAGTGTCCGGGACAGGGGTGTACGAGCAGTACTTC. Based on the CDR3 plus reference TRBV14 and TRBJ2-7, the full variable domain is EAGVTQFPSHSVIEKGQTVTLRCDPISGHDNLYWYRRVMGKEIKFLLHFVKESKQDESGMPNNRFLAERTGGTYSTLKVQPAELEDSGVYFCASSQVSGTGVYEQYFGPGTRLTVT.